Each of the 4 T cell receptor beta chains below was sequenced from the same sample in a study of cytomegalovirus exposure and HLA in healthy donors. Primers: 60 Vbeta forward and 13 Jbeta reverse. Clones were sequenced by immunoSEQ multiplex PCR, and TCRdb holds only the in-frame ones, with some missing. Of more than 150,000 clones in the sample, less than 90% were seen once. The sequenced sample was PBMCs. The receptors were sampled from a girl aged 5 to 17 in good health and CMV-seropositive.

The chain employs TRBV10-3 and TRBJ2-7, with a weak D call TRBD1 (7 bases). The CDR3 is 16 amino acids. V was cut by 5 bases and J by 2 bases, with 19 bases left in between. CDR1 and CDR2 from the germline V gene are ENHRY and SYGVKD. The CDR3 coding sequence is TGTGCCATCAGTTATGGTGGGCCAGGGGGGACCTACGAGCAGTACTTC. This translates into CAISYGGPGGTYEQYF.

This clone is a singleton in its sample. The V call is TRBV6-1, the J call TRBJ2-3; maybe TRBD2 (6 bases). The CDR3 runs 15 residues. The germline CDR1 and CDR2 sequences are MNHNS and SASEGT. Between the trimmed V and J ends, which lost 9 bases and 4 bases, there was a span of 20 bases. The CDR3 sequence is CASTRDGRNSDTQYF. The CDR3 DNA sequence: TGTGCCAGTACCAGGGACGGGAGAAACTCAGATACGCAGTATTTT.

This clone has only one observation. The chain links TRBV11-2 to TRBJ1-1; D remains unclear. Germline lookup yields CDR1 SGHAT and CDR2 FQNNGV. V lost 1 base to trimming and J lost 1 base, with 7 bases between them. The CDR3 loop spans 14 amino acids. DNA of the CDR3: TGTGCCAGCAGCTTAGCTGCGCCGAACACTGAAGCTTTCTTT. Translated, it gives CASSLAAPNTEAFF.

This clone came up once. This chain uses TRBV7-8 with TRBJ1-5, with a weak D call TRBD1 (5 bases). The CDR3 extends over 15 amino acids. Germline-derived CDR1 and CDR2 are SGHVS and FQNEAQ. Trimming shortened V by 2 bases and J by 0 bases, and 8 bases separated the two germline ends. CDR3 residues: CASSLSGYSNQPQHF. DNA for the CDR3: TGTGCCAGCAGCTTATCAGGGTATAGCAATCAGCCCCAGCATTTT.